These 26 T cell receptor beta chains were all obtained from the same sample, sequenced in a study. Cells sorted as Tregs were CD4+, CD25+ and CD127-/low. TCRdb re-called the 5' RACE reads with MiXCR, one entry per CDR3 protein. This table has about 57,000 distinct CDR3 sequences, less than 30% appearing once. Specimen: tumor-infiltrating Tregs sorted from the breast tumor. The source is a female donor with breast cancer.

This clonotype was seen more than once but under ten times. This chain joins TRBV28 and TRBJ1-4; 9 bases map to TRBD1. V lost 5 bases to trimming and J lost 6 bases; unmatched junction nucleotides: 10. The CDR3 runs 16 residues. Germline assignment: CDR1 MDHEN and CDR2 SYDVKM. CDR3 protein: CASSPGTGLGDEKLFF. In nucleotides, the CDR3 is TGTGCCAGCAGTCCCGGGACAGGGTTGGGCGATGAAAAACTGTTTTTT.

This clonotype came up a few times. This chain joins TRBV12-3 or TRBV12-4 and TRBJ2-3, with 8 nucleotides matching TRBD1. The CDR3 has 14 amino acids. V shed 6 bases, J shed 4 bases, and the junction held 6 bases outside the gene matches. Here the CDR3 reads CASSLRQGPDTQYF. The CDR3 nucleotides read TGTGCCAGCAGCCTACGACAGGGGCCAGATACGCAGTATTTT.

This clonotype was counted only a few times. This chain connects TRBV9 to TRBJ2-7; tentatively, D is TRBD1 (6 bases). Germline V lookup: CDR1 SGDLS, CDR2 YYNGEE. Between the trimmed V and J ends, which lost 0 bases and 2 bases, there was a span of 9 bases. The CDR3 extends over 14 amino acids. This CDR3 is CASSVEGTPYEQYF. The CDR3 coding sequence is TGTGCCAGCAGCGTAGAGGGGACACCCTACGAGCAGTACTTC. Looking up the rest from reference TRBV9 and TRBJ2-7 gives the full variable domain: DSGVTQTPKHLITATGQRVTLRCSPRSGDLSVYWYQQSLDQGLQFLIQYYNGEERAKGNILERFSAQQFPDLHSELNLSSLELGDSALYFCASSVEGTPYEQYFGPGTRLTVT.

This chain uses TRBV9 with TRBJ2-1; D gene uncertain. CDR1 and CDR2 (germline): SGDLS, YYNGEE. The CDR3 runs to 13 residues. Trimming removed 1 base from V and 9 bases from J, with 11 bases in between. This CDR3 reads CASSVILGGEQFF. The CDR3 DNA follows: TGTGCCAGCAGCGTAATTCTGGGCGGTGAGCAGTTCTTC.

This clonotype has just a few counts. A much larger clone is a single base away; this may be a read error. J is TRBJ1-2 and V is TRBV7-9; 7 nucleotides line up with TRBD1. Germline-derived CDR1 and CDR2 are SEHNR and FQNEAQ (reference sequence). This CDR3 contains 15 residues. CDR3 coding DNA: TGTGCCAGCAGCCCTACGACAGGGACCACCTATGGCTACATCTTC. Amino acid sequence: CASSPTTGTTYGYIF.

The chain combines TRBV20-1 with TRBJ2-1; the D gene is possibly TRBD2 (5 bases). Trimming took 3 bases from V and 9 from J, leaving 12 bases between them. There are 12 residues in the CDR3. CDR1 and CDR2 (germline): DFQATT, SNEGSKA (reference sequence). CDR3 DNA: TGCAGTGCTAGGGATATGAGGGCTGAGCAGTTCTTC. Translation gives CSARDMRAEQFF.

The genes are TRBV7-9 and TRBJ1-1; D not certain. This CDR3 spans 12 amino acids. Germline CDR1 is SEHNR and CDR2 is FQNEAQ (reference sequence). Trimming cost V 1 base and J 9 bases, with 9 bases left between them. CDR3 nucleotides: TGTGCCAGCAGCTTAGACGCCAAGAAAGCTTTCTTT. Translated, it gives CASSLDAKKAFF. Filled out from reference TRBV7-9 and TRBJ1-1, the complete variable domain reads DTGVSQNPRHKITKRGQNVTFRCDPISEHNRLYWYRQTLGQGPEFLTYFQNEAQLEKSRLLSDRFSAERPKGSFSTLEIQRTEQGDSAMYLCASSLDAKKAFFGQGTRLTVV.

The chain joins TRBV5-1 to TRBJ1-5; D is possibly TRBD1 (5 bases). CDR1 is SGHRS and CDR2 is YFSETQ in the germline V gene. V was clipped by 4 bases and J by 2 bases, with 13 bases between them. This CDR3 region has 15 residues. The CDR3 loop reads CASSVGGEGNQPQHF. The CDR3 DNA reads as TGCGCCAGCAGCGTGGGGGGGGAAGGCAATCAGCCCCAGCATTTT.

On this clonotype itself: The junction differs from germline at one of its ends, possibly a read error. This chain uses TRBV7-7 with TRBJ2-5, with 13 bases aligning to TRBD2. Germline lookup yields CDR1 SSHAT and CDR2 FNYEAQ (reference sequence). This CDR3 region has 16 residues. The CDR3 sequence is CASGLGTSGIRETQYF. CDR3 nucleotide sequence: TGTGCCAGCGGCTTAGGGACTAGCGGGATCCGTGAGACCCAGTACTTC. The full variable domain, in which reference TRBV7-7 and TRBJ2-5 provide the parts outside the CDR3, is GAGVSQSPRYKVTKRGQDVTLRCDPISSHATLYWYQQALGQGPEFLTYFNYEAQPDKSGLPSDRFSAERPEGSISTLTIQRTEQRDSAMYRCASGLGTSGIRETQYFGPGTRLLVL.

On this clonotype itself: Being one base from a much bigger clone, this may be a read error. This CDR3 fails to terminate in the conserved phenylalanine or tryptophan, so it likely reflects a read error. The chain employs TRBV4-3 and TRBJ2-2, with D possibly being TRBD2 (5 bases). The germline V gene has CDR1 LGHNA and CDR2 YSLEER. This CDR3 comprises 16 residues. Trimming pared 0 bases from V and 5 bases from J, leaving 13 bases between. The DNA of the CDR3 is TGCGCCAGCAGCCAAGATAGAGGGTCGCGGACCGGGGAGCTGTTTCTT. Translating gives CASSQDRGSRTGELFL.

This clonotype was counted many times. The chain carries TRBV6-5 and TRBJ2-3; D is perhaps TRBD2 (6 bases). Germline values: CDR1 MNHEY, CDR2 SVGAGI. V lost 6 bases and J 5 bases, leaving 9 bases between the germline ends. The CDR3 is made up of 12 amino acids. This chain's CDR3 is CASSGGGDTQYF. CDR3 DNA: TGTGCCAGCAGCGGGGGAGGAGATACGCAGTATTTT.

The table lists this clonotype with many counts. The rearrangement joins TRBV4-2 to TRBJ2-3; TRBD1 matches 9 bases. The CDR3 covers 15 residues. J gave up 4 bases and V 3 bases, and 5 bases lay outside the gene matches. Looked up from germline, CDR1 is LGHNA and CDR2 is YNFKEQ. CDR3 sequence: CASSQGQGNADTQYF. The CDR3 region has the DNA TGTGCCAGCAGCCAGGGACAGGGAAACGCAGATACGCAGTATTTT.

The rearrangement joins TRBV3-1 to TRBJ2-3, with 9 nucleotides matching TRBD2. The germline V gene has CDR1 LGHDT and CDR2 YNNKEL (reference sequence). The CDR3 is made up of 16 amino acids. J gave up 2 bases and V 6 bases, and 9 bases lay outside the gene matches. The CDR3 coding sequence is TGTGCCAGCAGTCCCCTAGCGGGGCCTTCCACAGATACGCAGTATTTT. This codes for CASSPLAGPSTDTQYF.

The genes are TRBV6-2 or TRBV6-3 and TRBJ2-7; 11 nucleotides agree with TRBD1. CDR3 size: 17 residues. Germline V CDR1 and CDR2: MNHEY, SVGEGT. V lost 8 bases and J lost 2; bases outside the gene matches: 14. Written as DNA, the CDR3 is TGTGCCAGCTCGAAGGACAGGGGGCTCTTTGGAACCTACGAGCAGTACTTC. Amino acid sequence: CASSKDRGLFGTYEQYF.

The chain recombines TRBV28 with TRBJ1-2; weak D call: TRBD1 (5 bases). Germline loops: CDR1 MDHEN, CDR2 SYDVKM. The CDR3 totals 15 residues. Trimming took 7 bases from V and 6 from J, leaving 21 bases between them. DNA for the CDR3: TGTGCCAGCAATCATCGGAGGGGACCGACAAATGGCTACACCTTC. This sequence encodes CASNHRRGPTNGYTF.

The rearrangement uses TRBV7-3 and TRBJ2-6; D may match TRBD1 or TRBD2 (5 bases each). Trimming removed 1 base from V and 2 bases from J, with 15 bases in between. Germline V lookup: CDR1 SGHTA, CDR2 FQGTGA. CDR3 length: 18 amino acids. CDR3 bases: TGTGCCAGCAGCTTAAATTGGGACCTTGGGCCTGGGGCCAACGTCCTGACTTTC. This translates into CASSLNWDLGPGANVLTF.

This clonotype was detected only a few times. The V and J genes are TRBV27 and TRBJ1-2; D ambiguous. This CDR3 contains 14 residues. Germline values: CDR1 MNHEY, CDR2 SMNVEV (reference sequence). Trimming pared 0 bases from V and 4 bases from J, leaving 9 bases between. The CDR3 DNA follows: TGTGCCAGCAGTTTATCAGGGTACGCCTATGGCTACACCTTC. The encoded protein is CASSLSGYAYGYTF.

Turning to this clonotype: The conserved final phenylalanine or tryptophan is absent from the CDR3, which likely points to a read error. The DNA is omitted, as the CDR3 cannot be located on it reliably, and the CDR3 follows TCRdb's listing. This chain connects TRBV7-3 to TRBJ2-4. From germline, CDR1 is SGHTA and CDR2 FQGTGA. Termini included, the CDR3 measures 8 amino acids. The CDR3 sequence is CASSRRPL.

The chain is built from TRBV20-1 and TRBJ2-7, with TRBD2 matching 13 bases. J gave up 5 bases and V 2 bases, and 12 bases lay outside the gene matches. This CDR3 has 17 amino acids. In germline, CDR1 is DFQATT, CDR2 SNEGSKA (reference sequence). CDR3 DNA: TGCAGTGCTAGATCAACTAGCGGGAGGGCTCGGGGCCACGAGCAGTACTTC. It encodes CSARSTSGRARGHEQYF.

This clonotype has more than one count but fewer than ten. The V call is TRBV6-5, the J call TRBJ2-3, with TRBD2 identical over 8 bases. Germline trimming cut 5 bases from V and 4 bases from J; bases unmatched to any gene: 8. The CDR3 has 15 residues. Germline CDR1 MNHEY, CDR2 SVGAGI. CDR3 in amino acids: CASSRGLVFPDTQYF. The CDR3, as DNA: TGTGCCAGCAGTAGGGGACTAGTCTTTCCAGATACGCAGTATTTT.

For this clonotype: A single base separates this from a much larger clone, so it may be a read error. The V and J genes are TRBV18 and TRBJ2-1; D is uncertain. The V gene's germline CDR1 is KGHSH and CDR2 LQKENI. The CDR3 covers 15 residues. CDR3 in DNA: TGTGCCGGCTCCGCGCTGGGTATTAATAACAATGAGCAGTTCTTC. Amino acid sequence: CAGSALGINNNEQFF.

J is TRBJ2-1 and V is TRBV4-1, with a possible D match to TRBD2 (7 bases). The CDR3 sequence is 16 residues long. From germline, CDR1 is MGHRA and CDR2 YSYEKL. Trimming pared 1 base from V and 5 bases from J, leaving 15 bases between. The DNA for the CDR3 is TGCGCCAGCAGCCAAGTTGGGAGGGGGGAGCACAATGAGCAGTTCTTC. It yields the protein CASSQVGRGEHNEQFF.

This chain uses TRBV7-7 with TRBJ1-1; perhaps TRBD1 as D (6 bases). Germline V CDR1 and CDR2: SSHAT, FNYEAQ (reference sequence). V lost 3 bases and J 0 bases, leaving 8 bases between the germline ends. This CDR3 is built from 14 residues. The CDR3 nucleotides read TGTGCCAGCAGCTTTGGGGGCATGAACACTGAAGCTTTCTTT. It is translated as CASSFGGMNTEAFF.

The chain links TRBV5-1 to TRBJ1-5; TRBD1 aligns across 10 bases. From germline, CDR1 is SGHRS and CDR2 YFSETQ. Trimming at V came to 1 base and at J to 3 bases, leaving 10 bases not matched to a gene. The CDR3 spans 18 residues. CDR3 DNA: TGCGCCAGCAGCTTGATGACGGGGGACAGGGGAACCAATCAGCCCCAGCATTTT. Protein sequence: CASSLMTGDRGTNQPQHF.

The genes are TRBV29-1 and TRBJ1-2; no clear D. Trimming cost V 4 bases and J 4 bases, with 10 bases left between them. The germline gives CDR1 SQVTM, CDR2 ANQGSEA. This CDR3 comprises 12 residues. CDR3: CSVVGGSYGYTF. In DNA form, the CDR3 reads TGCAGCGTTGTCGGCGGTAGCTATGGCTACACCTTC. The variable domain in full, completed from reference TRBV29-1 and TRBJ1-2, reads SAVISQKPSRDICQRGTSLTIQCQVDSQVTMMFWYRQQPGQSLTLIATANQGSEATYESGFVIDKFPISRPNLTFSTLTVSNMSPEDSSIYLCSVVGGSYGYTFGSGTRLTVV.

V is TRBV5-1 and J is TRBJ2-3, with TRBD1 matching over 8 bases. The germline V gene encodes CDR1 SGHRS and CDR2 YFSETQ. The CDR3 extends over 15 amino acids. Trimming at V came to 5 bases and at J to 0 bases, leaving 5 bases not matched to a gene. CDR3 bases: TGCGCCAGCAGTGGACAGGGCCTAAGCACAGATACGCAGTATTTT. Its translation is CASSGQGLSTDTQYF.